This T cell receptor (beta chain) is from a study of T cells in Graves' hyperthyroidism and ophthalmopathy. The study, taken as a whole, reports: Appearing also in blood were most of the thyroid clonotypes expanded above 0.001. By a 13 V-J model, ophthalmopathy was set apart from stable hyperthyroidism.

The CDR3 regions of TCR beta were amplified from RNA transcripts. The primer set for the first-round RT-PCR of the TCR CDR3 was HTBI. Each CDR3 protein gets one entry after TCRdb re-called the multiplex PCR reads with MiXCR. The sample lists more than 350,000 distinct CDR3 sequences, roughly 15% occurring once. Based on clinical symptoms, serum thyroxine and TRAb, thyroid ultrasound and orbital computed tomography, diagnoses were reached. This clonotype was detected many times. Its target is not known. This TCR was sampled from a woman in her fifties or sixties with Graves' ophthalmopathy. The sequenced material came from blood.

Here the CDR3 reads CSARDLAGKTDTQYF. The DNA for the CDR3 is TGCAGTGCTAGAGATCTCGCGGGAAAAACAGATACGCAGTATTTT. V and J are TRBV20-1 and TRBJ2-3, with D tentatively TRBD2 (6 bases). The V gene lost 0 bases and the J gene lost 3 bases, with 13 bases spanning the gap. The CDR3 sequence is 15 residues long. Germline CDR1 is DFQATT and CDR2 is SNEGSKA (reference sequence).